At least ten counts were recorded for the clone carrying this T cell receptor (beta chain). The SP2 primer and nested alpha and beta constant region primers amplified ligated cDNA in four rounds. For blood and skin samples, reverse transcription used TCR alpha and beta constant primers. TCRdb reprocessed the 5' RACE reads with MiXCR, giving one entry per CDR3 protein. This sample has tens of thousands of distinct CDR3 sequences, with approximately 8% found just once. Germline V gene data show CDR1 as SGHTA and CDR2 as FQGNSA. The CDR3 is 16 residues long. V was shortened by 4 bases and J by 4 bases, with 17 bases between the two germline ends. The source of the sample is a study of naive and memory T cell subsets. A UMI-containing oligonucleotide was joined by 3' ligation to the TCR cDNA template.

V and J are TRBV7-2 and TRBJ1-5; possible D gene TRBD1, 6 bases. The sequence derives from a female donor in good health. The CDR3 reads CASSSTQGIWNQPQHF. CDR3 DNA: TGTGCCAGCAGCTCAACCCAGGGGATTTGGAATCAGCCCCAGCATTTT.